A single sample is the source of the 24 T cell receptor beta chains below, sequenced in a study of blood T cell repertoires in COVID-19. Data came from immunoSEQ multiplex PCR; TCRdb stores just in-frame clones and leaves some out. The data contain 350,000 to 400,000 clones, 80% to 90% of them seen just once; the ten biggest clones take up approximately 3%. The sequencing input was peripheral blood. The receptors shown here come from a young woman with COVID-19, enrolled during active disease.

This chain connects TRBV4-3 to TRBJ2-3, with 8 nucleotides matching TRBD2. Germline assignment: CDR1 LGHNA and CDR2 YSLEER. CDR3 length: 16 residues. V gave up 0 bases and J gave up 4 bases; unmatched junction bases: 6. The CDR3 sequence is CASSQDTGGLADTQYF. DNA of the CDR3: TGCGCCAGCAGCCAAGACACGGGGGGGCTGGCAGATACGCAGTATTTT.

The chain has TRBV2 and TRBJ2-3, with 9 bases that match TRBD2. With 4 bases clipped from V and 6 bases from J, the junction kept 20 bases outside the gene matches. The CDR3 sequence is 19 residues long. Germline V lookup: CDR1 SNHLY, CDR2 FYNNEI. The CDR3 region has the DNA TGTGCCAGCAGTGCAATTGAAGTTACGGGGACTAGCCCGGGCGATACGCAGTATTTT. This translates into CASSAIEVTGTSPGDTQYF. Complete variable domain (other parts from reference TRBV2 and TRBJ2-3): EPEVTQTPSHQVTQMGQEVILRCVPISNHLYFYWYRQILGQKVEFLVSFYNNEISEKSEIFDDQFSVERPDGSNFTLKIRSTKLEDSAMYFCASSAIEVTGTSPGDTQYFGPGTRLTVL.

This clone showed up just a few times. The chain recombines TRBV14 with TRBJ2-7; 8 bases map to TRBD1. Per germline, CDR1 SGHDN and CDR2 FVKESK. After removal of 0 bases from V and 2 bases from J, the junction contained 6 bases not matched to a gene. The CDR3 consists of 16 residues. Here the CDR3 DNA reads TGTGCCAGCAGCCAAGATCGACGGGACAGGACCTACGAGCAGTACTTC. Its translation is CASSQDRRDRTYEQYF.

The genes are TRBV7-6 and TRBJ2-3; D uncertain. This CDR3 has 13 residues. CDR1 is SGHVS, CDR2 FNYEAQ, per germline. The V end lost 6 bases, the J end lost 2 bases, and 9 bases lay between the germline ends. CDR3: CASSGWATDTQYF. In DNA form, the CDR3 reads TGTGCCAGCAGTGGTTGGGCCACAGATACGCAGTATTTT.

The chain has TRBV13 and TRBJ2-5; 8 positions match TRBD2. Germline trimming cut 4 bases from V and 4 bases from J; bases unmatched to any gene: 5. CDR1 and CDR2 (germline): PRHDT, FYEKMQ (reference sequence). The CDR3 spans 14 residues. The CDR3 DNA is TGTGCCAGCAGCTCGGGACTAGGCCGAGAGACCCAGTACTTC. Translating gives CASSSGLGRETQYF.

This sequence joins TRBV27 and TRBJ2-3; 12 positions agree with TRBD1. The CDR3 has 18 amino acids. V was pared by 5 bases and J by 2 bases, with 11 bases of the junction left unmatched. CDR1 MNHEY and CDR2 SMNVEV come from the germline V gene (reference sequence). CDR3 DNA sequence: TGTGCCAGCAGTCCCACGGGACAGGGGGCGGCAAACACAGATACGCAGTATTTT. Encoded protein: CASSPTGQGAANTDTQYF.

The chain combines TRBV11-2 with TRBJ2-3; 13 bases align to TRBD2. The germline V gene encodes CDR1 SGHAT and CDR2 FQNNGV. The CDR3 consists of 14 residues. The V gene end was trimmed by 4 bases and the J gene end by 8 bases; junction bases not matched to a gene: 3. CDR3 loop: CASSSGLAGVTQYF. In DNA form, the CDR3 reads TGTGCCAGCAGCTCAGGACTAGCGGGAGTTACGCAGTATTTT.

V and J are TRBV7-8 and TRBJ2-7; 7 nucleotides agree with TRBD1. V lost 5 bases, J lost 6 bases, and 4 bases stayed unmatched. The CDR3 contains 12 residues. CDR1 and CDR2 (germline): SGHVS, FQNEAQ. As DNA, the CDR3 is TGTGCCAGCAGCCCAACAGGGGTCGAGCAGTACGTC. Translation gives CASSPTGVEQYV.

In its sample, this clone was seen once. The chain employs TRBV5-4 and TRBJ2-2; no firm D call. V lost 4 bases to trimming and J lost 0 bases, with 4 bases between them. The germline CDR1 and CDR2 sequences are SGHNT and YYREEE (reference sequence). CDR3 length: 13 residues. The CDR3 here is CASSATNTGELFF. CDR3 bases: TGTGCCAGCAGCGCGACGAACACCGGGGAGCTGTTTTTT.

This chain connects TRBV3-1 (or the pseudogene TRBV3-2) to TRBJ1-5; D is uncertain. V lost 0 bases and J 3 bases, leaving 15 bases between the germline ends. CDR1 and CDR2 from the germline V gene are LGHDT and YNNKEL (reference sequence). CDR3 length: 17 amino acids. The CDR3 here is CASSQEGGSMPNQPQHF. DNA for the CDR3: TGTGCCAGCAGCCAAGAGGGAGGCAGCATGCCCAATCAGCCCCAGCATTTT.

The rearrangement uses TRBV19 and TRBJ1-1; D might be TRBD1 (6 bases). The CDR3 runs to 15 residues. Deletions cut 2 bases from V and 3 bases from J, with 13 bases between. Germline loops: CDR1 LNHDA, CDR2 SQIVND (reference sequence). The CDR3 coding sequence is TGTGCCAGTAGTATACCGACACAGGGATACACTGAAGCTTTCTTT. Translation: CASSIPTQGYTEAFF.

The chain couples TRBV14 to TRBJ2-1, with 7 bases identical to TRBD2. Germline assignment: CDR1 SGHDN and CDR2 FVKESK. Trimming at V came to 4 bases and at J to 6 bases, leaving 9 bases not matched to a gene. The CDR3 loop spans 15 amino acids. For the CDR3, the DNA is TGTGCCAGCAGCCCCTTGCAGCGGGGAGGCAATGAGCAGTTCTTC. This codes for CASSPLQRGGNEQFF.

The chain uses TRBV5-4 and TRBJ2-5, with 8 positions matching TRBD1. Per germline, CDR1 SGHNT and CDR2 YYREEE (reference sequence). The CDR3 is 15 amino acids. The J segment lost 5 bases and the V segment lost 3 bases, leaving 9 bases of the junction unmatched. DNA of the CDR3: TGTGCCAGCAGCTGGGGCAGACAGGGGCGCGAGACCCAGTACTTC. It yields the protein CASSWGRQGRETQYF.

The genes are TRBV28 and TRBJ1-2; TRBD1 might be the D (6 bases). Germline lookup yields CDR1 MDHEN and CDR2 SYDVKM. The CDR3 runs 14 residues. V gave up 4 bases and J gave up 5 bases, with 14 bases separating them. CDR3 loop: CASSSAGEGYGYTF. The CDR3 coding sequence is TGTGCCAGCAGTTCGGCAGGGGAGGGGTATGGCTACACCTTC.

In nucleotides, the CDR3 is TGCGCCAGCAGCAAACAGACACGAGCTAACTATGGCTACACCTTC. Encoded protein: CASSKQTRANYGYTF. This chain uses TRBV4-3 with TRBJ1-2; no firm D call. Germline lookup yields CDR1 LGHNA and CDR2 YSLEER. This CDR3 has 15 amino acids. V was shortened by 5 bases and J by 0 bases, with 13 bases between the two germline ends.

This rearrangement joins TRBV11-2 to TRBJ2-3, with 9 bases that match TRBD2. Germline V CDR1 and CDR2: SGHAT, FQNNGV. This CDR3 has 15 residues. J gave up 6 bases and V 5 bases, and 9 bases lay outside the gene matches. The CDR3: CASSLLAGAGDTQYF. The CDR3 DNA is TGTGCCAGCAGCCTTTTAGCGGGGGCAGGGGATACGCAGTATTTT.

This chain links TRBV5-1 with TRBJ2-7; tentative D call: TRBD1 (5 bases). The CDR3 totals 14 residues. Trimming cost V 8 bases and J 4 bases, with 19 bases left between them. Germline lookup yields CDR1 SGHRS and CDR2 YFSETQ. The CDR3 protein is CASTDPRQKYEQYV. In DNA form, the CDR3 reads TGCGCCAGTACCGACCCTAGACAGAAATACGAGCAGTACGTC.

Worth noting for this clone: In the same sample, other DNA sequences code for this CDR3. The chain carries TRBV7-2 and TRBJ2-1; a weak D match, TRBD2 (6 bases). V was shortened by 6 bases and J by 0 bases, with 12 bases between the two germline ends. Looked up from germline, CDR1 is SGHTA and CDR2 is FQGNSA. This CDR3 has 15 residues. The DNA for the CDR3 is TGTGCCAGCAGACTTAGCGGAAGCTCCTACAATGAGCAGTTCTTC. It yields the protein CASRLSGSSYNEQFF.

The chain recombines TRBV7-2 with TRBJ1-1; D possibly corresponds to TRBD1 (6 bases). Per germline, CDR1 SGHTA and CDR2 FQGNSA. CDR3 length: 15 amino acids. The ends were cut back, 3 bases at V and 5 bases at J, with 16 bases in the middle. CDR3 region: CASSFATQGRTEAFF. The CDR3 DNA follows: TGTGCCAGCAGCTTTGCTACACAGGGAAGAACTGAAGCTTTCTTT.

This sequence joins TRBV6-5 and TRBJ1-3; 9 nucleotides line up with TRBD1. Germline CDR1 is MNHEY and CDR2 is SVGAGI. V shed 5 bases and J 4 bases; nucleotides not matched to a gene: 3. The CDR3 runs to 14 residues. The CDR3 sequence is CASSRTGGGNTIYF. CDR3 in DNA: TGTGCCAGCAGTCGAACAGGGGGCGGAAACACCATATATTTT.

Concerning this clone itself: Additional DNA sequences in this sample encode the identical CDR3. This chain uses TRBV6-5 with TRBJ1-1; possibly TRBD1 for D (5 bases). This CDR3 has 13 amino acids. CDR1 MNHEY and CDR2 SVGAGI come from the germline V gene. Deletions cut 6 bases from V and 0 bases from J, with 8 bases between. The CDR3 here is CASSTGMNTEAFF. Written as DNA, the CDR3 is TGTGCCAGCAGCACAGGTATGAACACTGAAGCTTTCTTT.

The rearrangement links TRBV18 to TRBJ2-3; 8 positions match TRBD2. The CDR3 covers 14 residues. The germline gives CDR1 KGHSH, CDR2 LQKENI. V trimming: 3 bases; J trimming: 3 bases; junction bases outside the gene matches: 2. CDR3: CASSPIAGTDTQYF. The CDR3 nucleotides read TGTGCCAGCTCACCTATAGCGGGGACAGATACGCAGTATTTT.

This clone was counted a few times. This chain uses TRBV12-3 or TRBV12-4 with TRBJ2-2, with a weak D call TRBD1 (5 bases). Trimming took off 3 bases at V and 6 bases at J, with 8 bases between the two ends. This CDR3 comprises 13 residues. For the CDR3, the DNA is TGTGCCAGCAGTTTCCCAGGGCCCGGGGAGCTGTTTTTT. Encoded protein: CASSFPGPGELFF.

This clone was observed once. The V call is TRBV21-1, the J call TRBJ1-1. TRBV21-1 is a pseudogene segment. The CDR3 runs to 14 residues. In DNA, the CDR3 is TGTGCCAGCAGCAAAGAACCGGTGAACACTGAAGCTTTCTTT. Translation gives CASSKEPVNTEAFF.